Below are 9 T cell receptor beta chains sequenced from a single sample in a study of T cell repertoires in cytomegalovirus infection. TCRdb ran MiXCR on the reads and lists one entry per CDR3 protein. The sample holds 900,000 to 950,000 distinct CDR3 sequences, less than 40% seen once. The antigens for these receptors are not known. The sample here was cultured CD8+ T cells from PBMCs, taken from culture after CMV antigen stimulation. Every receptor here comes from a human donor in good health (CMV status not recorded). Some clones in this sample may be carry-over from other donors' samples.

The chain combines TRBV10-3 with TRBJ1-1, with 9 bases identical to TRBD1. The V gene's germline CDR1 is ENHRY and CDR2 SYGVKD. CDR3 length equals 16 residues. With V trimmed by 5 bases and J by 3 bases, 10 bases remained unmatched. The CDR3 loop reads CAISFLGQGRDTEAFF. CDR3 bases: TGTGCCATCAGTTTCCTCGGACAGGGGAGGGACACTGAAGCTTTCTTT.

The chain links TRBV7-9 to TRBJ2-1, with TRBD2 identical over 10 bases. The germline V gene encodes CDR1 SEHNR and CDR2 FQNEAQ (reference sequence). There are 15 residues in the CDR3. The V gene end was trimmed by 5 bases and the J gene end by 4 bases; junction bases not matched to a gene: 5. The CDR3 DNA reads TGTGCCAGCAGCCCGGGACTAGCGATGTACAATGAGCAGTTCTTC. It specifies CASSPGLAMYNEQFF.

CDR3 DNA sequence: TGTGCCAGTAGTTACGACAGGGGTTTTATTCAGTACTTC. It specifies CASSYDRGFIQYF. The genes are TRBV19 and TRBJ2-4; 8 bases are a match to TRBD1. The J segment lost 10 bases and the V segment lost 5 bases, leaving 7 bases of the junction unmatched. Per the germline V gene, CDR1 is LNHDA and CDR2 is SQIVND (reference sequence). The CDR3 is 13 residues long.

This clonotype was counted between two and nine times. CDR3: CASSVQGGYSPLHF. The DNA for the CDR3 is TGCGCCAGCAGTGTACAGGGGGGGTACTCACCCCTCCACTTT. The V gene is TRBV10-2, the J gene TRBJ1-6, with 8 bases identical to TRBD1. This CDR3 spans 14 amino acids. V trimming: 4 bases; J trimming: 10 bases; junction bases outside the gene matches: 6. Germline CDR1 reads WSHSY; CDR2 reads SAAADI.

This clonotype was counted a few times. The V and J genes are TRBV15 and TRBJ2-1; the D is unclear. The germline V and J ends were trimmed by 1 base and 7 bases, with 8 bases remaining between them. Looked up from germline, CDR1 is LNHNV and CDR2 is YYDKDF (reference sequence). There are 13 residues in the CDR3. The CDR3 sequence: CATSRVRVNEQFF. CDR3 bases: TGTGCCACCAGCAGAGTACGGGTAAATGAGCAGTTCTTC.

The J gene is TRBJ1-5, the V gene TRBV5-5; 12 bases match TRBD1. Germline loops: CDR1 SGHKS, CDR2 YYEKEE (reference sequence). The CDR3 loop spans 19 amino acids. J gave up 3 bases and V 5 bases, and 15 bases lay outside the gene matches. CDR3 bases: TGTGCCAGCAGTCTGAGGGGGAGGGACAGGGGGCGAGACAATCAGCCCCAGCATTTT. Encoded protein: CASSLRGRDRGRDNQPQHF.

This clonotype appeared a few times. The chain has TRBV12-3 or TRBV12-4 and TRBJ2-3, with 8 positions matching TRBD1. The CDR3 is made up of 15 amino acids. J was trimmed by 6 bases and V by 5 bases; bases with no gene match: 10. CDR3 DNA: TGTGCCAGCAGTCCCTTCAGGGGGCGGTTGGATACGCAGTATTTT. It codes for CASSPFRGRLDTQYF.

This clonotype was observed many times. The chain joins TRBV7-2 to TRBJ2-3; 9 bases align to TRBD1. Germline CDR1 is SGHTA and CDR2 is FQGNSA. The junction had 12 bases not matched to a gene; V was cut back by 5 bases and J by 0 bases. There are 18 residues in the CDR3. The CDR3 DNA is TGTGCCAGCAGCCATGGGAGGACAGGGGAAACTAGCACAGATACGCAGTATTTT. Translating gives CASSHGRTGETSTDTQYF.

This clonotype was seen a few times. V gene TRBV20-1 combines with J gene TRBJ2-3, with D possibly being TRBD1 or TRBD2 (5 bases each). Trimming took 0 bases from V and 7 from J, leaving 17 bases between them. The CDR3 covers 15 residues. Per germline, CDR1 DFQATT and CDR2 SNEGSKA (reference sequence). CDR3 region: CSAREGRGPLNTQYF. The CDR3 coding sequence is TGCAGTGCTAGAGAAGGCCGGGGCCCTCTGAATACGCAGTATTTT.